The subject of this entry is one T cell receptor (beta chain). Its specificity is not known. Survey-level resolution applied to immunoSEQ assay v3.0. Profiling relied on immunoSEQ multiplex PCR, and the TCRdb table lists in-frame clones only, not all of them. The data hold 25,000 or so clones, with around four fifths observed a single time. The cryopreserved samples used held roughly 0.95-10 million PBMC prior to extraction of DNA. The entry originates in a study of long-term antiretroviral therapy in people with HIV. Study conclusions and caveats: Dating from 2004 to 2017, the blood was possibly obtained under older ART regimens.

The sample was unsorted PBMCs, taken 0.8 years before starting antiretroviral therapy. This clonotype was sampled from a man aged 18-30 years with HIV.

The CDR3 DNA sequence: TGTGCCAGCAGCCTCGTTAATGAAAAACTGTTTTTT. Protein product: CASSLVNEKLFF. The V call is TRBV7-9, the J call TRBJ1-4; D is undetermined. In germline, CDR1 is SEHNR, CDR2 FQNEAQ (reference sequence). The CDR3 contains 12 residues. The V gene lost 5 bases and the J gene lost 4 bases, with 5 bases spanning the gap.